These 23 T cell receptor beta chains came from one sample sequenced in a study of Ad26.COV2.S vaccination and SARS-CoV-2 variants. Treatment here: approximately 18 received Ad26.COV2.S at low or high dose, single or two shots; roughly five received placebo; per-sample allocation not given. Sampling happened 63 days after the first vaccine or placebo injection. Measured with immunoSEQ multiplex PCR; TCRdb has only the in-frame clones, and not every one. The sample gives a few hundred thousand clones, 70% to 90% of which show up once; just under 3% is in the top ten. The sequencing used peripheral blood, collected in a trial of Ad26.COV2.S vaccine versus placebo. The receptors originated from a person aged 18-60 years who received the Ad26.COV2.S COVID-19 vaccine or a placebo.

CDR3 in amino acids: CAWTGSANTIYF. CDR3 coding DNA: TGTGCCTGGACGGGGTCGGCAAACACCATATATTTT. The chain uses TRBV30 and TRBJ1-3; D is unresolved. This CDR3 contains 12 residues. Germline lookup yields CDR1 GTSNPN and CDR2 SVGIG (reference sequence). Deletions cut 4 bases from V and 6 bases from J, with 10 bases between.

This sequence joins TRBV9 and TRBJ2-1; the match to TRBD2 covers 9 bases. The CDR3 is made up of 14 amino acids. Unmatched junction bases numbered 6, after V lost 4 bases and J lost 7 bases. Germline-derived CDR1 and CDR2 are SGDLS and YYNGEE. CDR3: CASSSGTSLNEQFF. The CDR3 region has the DNA TGTGCCAGCAGCTCCGGGACTAGCTTAAATGAGCAGTTCTTC.

The V call is TRBV7-2, the J call TRBJ1-5, with D maybe TRBD1 (6 bases). The CDR3 spans 16 residues. Per germline, CDR1 SGHTA and CDR2 FQGNSA. V was pared by 3 bases and J by 6 bases, with 18 bases between. The chain's CDR3 is CASSFGSTGTGQPQHF. In DNA form, the CDR3 reads TGTGCCAGCAGCTTCGGTTCAACAGGGACGGGTCAGCCCCAGCATTTT.

The rearrangement links TRBV3-1 (or the pseudogene TRBV3-2) to TRBJ1-1, with D perhaps TRBD1 (5 bases). The CDR3 is 14 amino acids. V was pared by 1 base and J by 1 base, with 7 bases between. Germline V gene lookup returns CDR1 LGHDT and CDR2 YNNKEL (reference sequence). This chain's CDR3 is CASSQVGENTEAFF. CDR3 sequence (DNA): TGTGCCAGCAGCCAAGTAGGGGAGAACACTGAAGCTTTCTTT.

This chain links TRBV30 with TRBJ2-3; D is undetermined. The V gene's germline CDR1 is GTSNPN and CDR2 SVGIG (reference sequence). Trimming took off 3 bases at V and 0 bases at J, with 10 bases between the two ends. The CDR3 extends over 14 amino acids. The CDR3 DNA is TGTGCCTGGAGCAGGATACTTAGCACAGATACGCAGTATTTT. Protein sequence: CAWSRILSTDTQYF.

The rearrangement links TRBV20-1 to TRBJ2-5; D gene ambiguous. The CDR3 length is 11 residues. Germline CDR1 is DFQATT and CDR2 is SNEGSKA (reference sequence). V was shortened by 0 bases and J by 11 bases, with 10 bases between the two germline ends. CDR3 sequence (DNA): TGCAGTGCTAGAGATGGCCGGACGCAGTACTTC. Translated, it gives CSARDGRTQYF.

The V gene is TRBV19, the J gene TRBJ1-1; D remains ambiguous. The germline V gene encodes CDR1 LNHDA and CDR2 SQIVND (reference sequence). The CDR3 is 15 amino acids. V lost 7 bases, J lost 4 bases, and 19 bases lay in between. CDR3 loop: CASILTTRGFTEAFF. CDR3 nucleotide sequence: TGTGCCAGTATCCTCACAACGAGAGGTTTCACTGAAGCTTTCTTT.

The chain couples TRBV18 to TRBJ2-5; D not resolved. The V end was cut by 1 base, the J end by 1 base, with 16 bases between. The CDR3 loop spans 17 amino acids. Looked up from germline, CDR1 is KGHSH and CDR2 is LQKENI. CDR3 DNA sequence: TGTGCCAGCTCACCACAGCGCTCGTCCATTTCCCAAGAGACCCAGTACTTC. Translation: CASSPQRSSISQETQYF.

The count of this clone is one. The gene calls are TRBV4-1 and TRBJ2-3; 9 positions match TRBD2. Trimming at V came to 1 base and at J to 2 bases, leaving 19 bases not matched to a gene. Germline CDR1 reads MGHRA; CDR2 reads YSYEKL. The CDR3 length is 21 residues. CDR3 bases: TGCGCCAGCAGCCAAGGGAGAGGCTTTAGCGGGAGAGGACCTAACACAGATACGCAGTATTTT. Protein: CASSQGRGFSGRGPNTDTQYF.

V and J are TRBV24-1 and TRBJ2-3; 7 bases are a match to TRBD2. V was clipped by 4 bases and J by 4 bases; unmatched bases: 10. The CDR3 has 16 amino acids. Germline V gene data show CDR1 as KGHDR and CDR2 as SFDVKD. In nucleotides, the CDR3 is TGTGCCACCAGTGACGGCGGGGGAGGAGGCGCAGATACGCAGTATTTT. Translation: CATSDGGGGGADTQYF.

This chain's CDR3 is CASSDSTTSGVNEQFF. In DNA form, the CDR3 reads TGTGCCAGCAGTGACTCGACTACTAGCGGGGTCAATGAGCAGTTCTTC. The chain recombines TRBV6-4 with TRBJ2-1; 10 bases fit TRBD2. In germline, CDR1 is MRHNA, CDR2 SNTAGT. This CDR3 has 16 amino acids. V was pared by 0 bases and J by 6 bases, with 5 bases of the junction left unmatched.

The chain recombines TRBV29-1 with TRBJ2-7, with D perhaps TRBD1 or TRBD2 (5 bases each). The V end was cut by 4 bases, the J end by 2 bases, with 9 bases between. The germline V gene encodes CDR1 SQVTM and CDR2 ANQGSEA. The CDR3 is made up of 12 amino acids. The CDR3 reads CSVGSGPYEQYF. The CDR3 DNA reads as TGCAGCGTTGGTTCGGGACCCTACGAGCAGTACTTC.

The chain has TRBV7-3 and TRBJ1-2, with D unclear. Germline values: CDR1 SGHTA, CDR2 FQGTGA. The length of the CDR3 is 15 residues. Trimming took off 1 base at V and 2 bases at J, with 11 bases between the two ends. The CDR3 region is CASSLSEGSNYGYTF. The CDR3 DNA is TGTGCCAGCAGCTTAAGTGAGGGTTCCAACTATGGCTACACCTTC.

Concerning this clone itself: The identical CDR3 is also encoded by other nucleotide sequences in the sample. The chain combines TRBV19 with TRBJ1-5, with D tentatively TRBD1 (6 bases). Germline assignment: CDR1 LNHDA and CDR2 SQIVND (reference sequence). This CDR3 contains 15 residues. Trimming stripped 3 bases from V and 0 bases from J, with 9 bases between. The CDR3 coding sequence is TGTGCCAGTAGTATGGGAGGGGGTAGCAATCAGCCCCAGCATTTT. Translated: CASSMGGGSNQPQHF. Complete variable domain (other parts from reference TRBV19 and TRBJ1-5): DGGITQSPKYLFRKEGQNVTLSCEQNLNHDAMYWYRQDPGQGLRLIYYSQIVNDFQKGDIAEGYSVSREKKESFPLTVTSAQKNPTAFYLCASSMGGGSNQPQHFGDGTRLSIL.

The V gene is TRBV5-4, the J gene TRBJ2-1; D is possibly TRBD2 (5 bases). Germline CDR1 is SGHNT and CDR2 is YYREEE (reference sequence). Trimming pared 4 bases from V and 0 bases from J, leaving 11 bases between. This CDR3 region has 15 residues. The CDR3 bases are TGTGCCAGCAGCCAGGCGGGTAGCTCCTACAATGAGCAGTTCTTC. Protein: CASSQAGSSYNEQFF.

J is TRBJ2-2 and V is TRBV10-3, with 8 bases aligning to TRBD1. CDR1 is ENHRY, CDR2 SYGVKD, per germline. The V segment lost 0 bases and the J segment 5 bases; nucleotides outside the gene matches: 2. The CDR3 extends over 15 amino acids. The CDR3 sequence: CAISESTGVTGELFF. CDR3 DNA sequence: TGTGCCATCAGTGAGTCGACAGGGGTGACCGGGGAGCTGTTTTTT.

The chain has TRBV10-3 and TRBJ1-2; 7 bases line up with TRBD1. The germline V gene encodes CDR1 ENHRY and CDR2 SYGVKD. The CDR3 has 14 amino acids. V trimming: 3 bases; J trimming: 4 bases; junction bases outside the gene matches: 5. The CDR3 region is CAISDPDRAYGYTF. Written as DNA, the CDR3 is TGTGCCATCAGTGATCCAGACAGGGCCTATGGCTACACCTTC.

The chain recombines TRBV4-3 with TRBJ2-7, with D possibly matching TRBD1 (6 bases). Trimming cost V 4 bases and J 1 base, with 11 bases left between them. Germline lookup yields CDR1 LGHNA and CDR2 YSLEER. The CDR3 totals 14 residues. The CDR3 region has the DNA TGCGCCAGCAGCCTGGACAGCCGGTCCTACGAGCAGTACTTC. Protein: CASSLDSRSYEQYF.

This clone was recorded once. The chain uses TRBV4-1 and TRBJ1-5; 7 positions agree with TRBD1. Trimming at V came to 3 bases and at J to 1 base, leaving 18 bases not matched to a gene. Germline CDR1 reads MGHRA; CDR2 reads YSYEKL. CDR3 size: 20 residues. The CDR3 loop is CASSQEQGRSTIRSNQPQHF. Here the CDR3 DNA reads TGCGCCAGCAGCCAGGAACAGGGGCGAAGTACGATCAGGAGCAATCAGCCCCAGCATTTT.

The chain recombines TRBV6-5 with TRBJ2-5, with D perhaps matching TRBD2 (5 bases). CDR3 size: 14 residues. V dropped 0 bases and J dropped 2 bases, with 7 bases sitting between them. Germline V gives CDR1 MNHEY, CDR2 SVGAGI. The CDR3 loop is CASSYSRVQETQYF. The CDR3, as DNA: TGTGCCAGCAGTTACTCGAGGGTACAAGAGACCCAGTACTTC.

The chain employs TRBV7-6 and TRBJ1-2, with TRBD1 matching over 7 bases. From germline, CDR1 is SGHVS and CDR2 FNYEAQ. V lost 0 bases and J lost 4; bases outside the gene matches: 8. This CDR3 contains 16 residues. The CDR3 bases are TGTGCCAGCAGCTTAGCTCTTCCCCGGGACAGCTATGGCTACACCTTC. This sequence encodes CASSLALPRDSYGYTF.

The chain recombines TRBV7-9 with TRBJ1-6; 9 nucleotides agree with TRBD1. J gave up 9 bases and V 7 bases, and 13 bases lay outside the gene matches. The CDR3 is 16 amino acids. The germline CDR1 and CDR2 sequences are SEHNR and FQNEAQ (reference sequence). CDR3 region: CASTRTGGQGLSPLHF. In nucleotides, the CDR3 is TGTGCCAGCACCAGAACGGGGGGACAGGGACTTTCACCCCTCCACTTT.

The chain combines TRBV19 with TRBJ2-1; weak D call: TRBD2 (5 bases). The ends were cut back, 5 bases at V and 5 bases at J, with 13 bases in the middle. The CDR3 runs 14 residues. Per germline, CDR1 LNHDA and CDR2 SQIVND (reference sequence). CDR3 loop: CASSPRISDNEQFF. The CDR3 bases are TGTGCCAGTAGTCCCAGGATTAGCGACAATGAGCAGTTCTTC. The variable domain in full, with the rest retrieved from reference TRBV19 and TRBJ2-1, is DGGITQSPKYLFRKEGQNVTLSCEQNLNHDAMYWYRQDPGQGLRLIYYSQIVNDFQKGDIAEGYSVSREKKESFPLTVTSAQKNPTAFYLCASSPRISDNEQFFGPGTRLTVL.